Presented here are 20 T cell receptor beta chains from one specimen sequenced in a study of read filtering for tumor transcriptome and immune sequencing. From 400 to 450 ng of RNA, a library with molecular barcoded alpha/delta and beta/gamma adaptors was made. MiXCR, run by TCRdb on the reads, gives a single entry per CDR3 protein. The repertoire holds about 24,000 distinct CDR3 sequences, with approximately 23% as singletons. Material: a population of CD138-negative cells sorted from bone marrow. The source is a donor aged 40 or over with multiple myeloma.

There are a few counts of this clonotype. The chain carries TRBV5-4 and TRBJ1-5, with 9 bases fitting TRBD1. The length of the CDR3 is 14 residues. Germline-derived CDR1 and CDR2 are SGHNT and YYREEE (reference sequence). V gave up 4 bases and J gave up 4 bases; unmatched junction bases: 3. CDR3 in amino acids: CASSRTGENQPQHF. CDR3 coding DNA: TGTGCCAGCAGCCGGACAGGGGAAAATCAGCCCCAGCATTTT. Looking up the rest from reference TRBV5-4 and TRBJ1-5 gives the full variable domain: ETGVTQSPTHLIKTRGQQVTLRCSSQSGHNTVSWYQQALGQGPQFIFQYYREEENGRGNFPPRFSGLQFPNYSSELNVNALELDDSALYLCASSRTGENQPQHFGDGTRLSIL.

V gene TRBV5-6 combines with J gene TRBJ1-3; D call uncertain. The germline V and J ends were trimmed by 1 base and 0 bases, with 11 bases remaining between them. Per germline, CDR1 SGHDT and CDR2 YYEEEE. The CDR3 totals 16 residues. The CDR3 loop reads CASSLTGRSSGNTIYF. CDR3 DNA: TGTGCCAGCAGCTTGACCGGACGGTCCTCTGGAAACACCATATATTTT.

This clonotype has just a few counts. The CDR3: CASSLLSGGGADTQYF. CDR3 coding DNA: TGCGCCAGCAGCCTTCTTTCTGGAGGGGGGGCAGATACGCAGTATTTT. This rearrangement joins TRBV4-1 to TRBJ2-3, with D maybe TRBD2 (7 bases). Germline CDR1 reads MGHRA; CDR2 reads YSYEKL. There are 16 residues in the CDR3. Trimming removed 4 bases from V and 4 bases from J, with 18 bases in between.

With respect to this clonotype: The junction does not match germline at one end; this may be a read error. V is TRBV12-3 or TRBV12-4 and J is TRBJ2-1; D is unclear. This CDR3 spans 11 amino acids. The CDR3 sequence is CSSSHVGEQFF. CDR3 DNA: TGTTCCAGCAGCCATGTCGGTGAGCAGTTCTTC.

This clonotype is medium-sized within its sample. The chain has TRBV5-1 and TRBJ1-1; unclear D gene. Germline values: CDR1 SGHRS, CDR2 YFSETQ. This CDR3 is 13 amino acids long. V shed 2 bases and J shed 5 bases, with 10 bases lying between them. The CDR3 region is CASSFWLGTEAFF. The CDR3 nucleotides are TGCGCCAGCAGCTTTTGGTTGGGTACTGAAGCTTTCTTT.

The rearrangement uses TRBV18 and TRBJ1-2, with 9 bases fitting TRBD1. CDR3 length: 14 residues. V was clipped by 6 bases and J by 8 bases; unmatched bases: 10. The V gene's germline CDR1 is KGHSH and CDR2 LQKENI. The CDR3 reads CASSGTGQGGGYTF. The CDR3 region has the DNA TGTGCCAGCTCGGGGACGGGACAGGGAGGCGGCTACACCTTC.

In its sample, this clonotype was seen many times. The gene calls are TRBV20-1 and TRBJ2-7; 10 bases line up with TRBD1. Germline V lookup: CDR1 DFQATT, CDR2 SNEGSKA (reference sequence). The CDR3 is made up of 15 amino acids. The V segment lost 1 base and the J segment 4 bases; nucleotides outside the gene matches: 7. The CDR3 DNA reads TGCAGTGCTAGAGTCCGGACAGGGGGTACTTACGAGCAGTACTTC. Encoded protein: CSARVRTGGTYEQYF.

In this sample, this clonotype turned up many times. The chain is built from TRBV6-2 or TRBV6-3 and TRBJ2-7; TRBD2 agrees at 11 bases. CDR3 length: 14 residues. Germline CDR1 reads MNHEY; CDR2 reads SVGEGT. Germline trimming cut 2 bases from V and 3 bases from J; bases unmatched to any gene: 0. The CDR3 nucleotides are TGTGCCAGCAGTTACCTAGCGGGGGGCTACGAGCAGTACTTC. Translation gives CASSYLAGGYEQYF.

This clonotype occurred a few times. The chain combines TRBV28 with TRBJ1-6; no reliable D call. Trimming took 2 bases from V and 7 from J, leaving 9 bases between them. There are 14 residues in the CDR3. Per germline, CDR1 MDHEN and CDR2 SYDVKM. CDR3 in DNA: TGTGCCAGCAGTTTACTGGTTCTAAATTCACCCCTCCACTTT. This encodes CASSLLVLNSPLHF.

The sample holds many counts of this clonotype. This rearrangement joins TRBV5-1 to TRBJ2-6; D tentatively reads TRBD1 or TRBD2 (5 bases each). Germline lookup yields CDR1 SGHRS and CDR2 YFSETQ. This CDR3 is 16 amino acids long. V dropped 4 bases and J dropped 1 base, with 12 bases sitting between them. The CDR3 DNA follows: TGCGCCAGCAGCCTGGACGGGGCTTCTGGGGCCAACGTCCTGACTTTC. This sequence encodes CASSLDGASGANVLTF.

This clonotype was detected ten times or more. Compared with germline, one end of the junction differs, possibly owing to a read error. J is TRBJ2-7 and V is TRBV7-7; D uncertain. CDR3 length equals 13 residues. CDR1 and CDR2 from the germline V gene are SSHAT and FNYEAQ (reference sequence). This chain's CDR3 is CASSPVASYEQYF. CDR3 DNA sequence: TGTGCTAGCAGCCCCGTGGCTTCTTACGAGCAGTACTTC.

This clonotype was counted many times. The V and J genes are TRBV7-9 and TRBJ1-1; maybe TRBD1 (6 bases). The CDR3 is 14 amino acids. Germline CDR1 and CDR2: SEHNR and FQNEAQ (reference sequence). V dropped 5 bases and J dropped 4 bases, with 14 bases sitting between them. CDR3 protein: CASSRQGLVTEAFF. CDR3 nucleotide sequence: TGTGCCAGCAGCCGTCAGGGGCTGGTCACTGAAGCTTTCTTT.

The table lists this clonotype with many counts. J is TRBJ2-2 and V is TRBV11-2; 7 positions match TRBD1. Losses at the gene ends were 0 bases for V and 7 bases for J; bases not matched to a gene: 8. From germline, CDR1 is SGHAT and CDR2 FQNNGV. The CDR3 has 16 amino acids. The CDR3 loop reads CASSLDRQGRIGELFF. The CDR3 DNA follows: TGTGCCAGCAGCTTAGACCGACAGGGAAGGATCGGGGAGCTGTTTTTT.

This clonotype is categorized as hyperexpanded. This CDR3 reads CASSIIGSYNEQFF. CDR3 DNA: TGTGCCAGTAGTATCATCGGCAGCTACAATGAGCAGTTCTTC. V and J are TRBV19 and TRBJ2-1; D is undetermined. Germline V gives CDR1 LNHDA, CDR2 SQIVND (reference sequence). V was shortened by 3 bases and J by 3 bases, with 9 bases between the two germline ends. The CDR3 loop spans 14 amino acids. The full variable domain, in which reference TRBV19 and TRBJ2-1 provide the parts outside the CDR3, is DGGITQSPKYLFRKEGQNVTLSCEQNLNHDAMYWYRQDPGQGLRLIYYSQIVNDFQKGDIAEGYSVSREKKESFPLTVTSAQKNPTAFYLCASSIIGSYNEQFFGPGTRLTVL.

This clonotype was observed a handful of times. This chain joins TRBV14 and TRBJ2-5; the match to TRBD1 covers 7 bases. Germline V gives CDR1 SGHDN, CDR2 FVKESK. CDR3 length equals 19 residues. Germline trimming cut 0 bases from V and 5 bases from J; bases unmatched to any gene: 18. As DNA, the CDR3 is TGTGCCAGCAGCCAAGACCCTCTTTCGCGACAGGGTCATTTTGAGACCCAGTACTTC. Translated, it gives CASSQDPLSRQGHFETQYF.

This clonotype came up many times. A much more abundant neighbour one base away suggests this may be a read error. The V and J genes are TRBV14 and TRBJ2-1, with D unclear. This CDR3 contains 12 residues. Germline V lookup: CDR1 SGHDN, CDR2 FVKESK. The CDR3, as DNA: TGTCCCAGCAGCCAAGAGTTTGGTGAGCAGTTCTTC. Its translation: CPSSQEFGEQFF.

This chain links TRBV6-2 or TRBV6-3 with TRBJ2-3; perhaps D is TRBD1 or TRBD2 (6 bases each). Trimming stripped 5 bases from V and 2 bases from J, with 14 bases between. This CDR3 spans 15 amino acids. Germline V gene data show CDR1 as MNHEY and CDR2 as SVGEGT. The CDR3 loop is CASSQKWGATDTQYF. The CDR3 region has the DNA TGTGCCAGCAGTCAGAAGTGGGGGGCCACAGATACGCAGTATTTT.

At least ten counts were recorded for this clonotype. The chain carries TRBV7-9 and TRBJ2-1; unclear D gene. Trimming took off 4 bases at V and 5 bases at J, with 9 bases between the two ends. Germline CDR1 and CDR2: SEHNR and FQNEAQ (reference sequence). The CDR3 has 13 residues. The CDR3 here is CASSSEKDNEQFF. CDR3 DNA sequence: TGTGCCAGCAGCTCTGAGAAGGACAATGAGCAGTTCTTC.

The sample holds a few counts of this clonotype. This chain connects TRBV10-3 to TRBJ1-4, with a tentative D call TRBD1 (6 bases). This CDR3 has 13 residues. The V gene's germline CDR1 is ENHRY and CDR2 SYGVKD. The V end lost 2 bases, the J end lost 8 bases, and 9 bases lay between the germline ends. The CDR3 sequence is CAISEPGVEKLFF. The CDR3 nucleotides are TGTGCCATCAGTGAGCCAGGGGTCGAAAAACTGTTTTTT.

This clonotype occurred a few times. The V and J genes are TRBV29-1 and TRBJ1-2, with D possibly matching TRBD1 (6 bases). Trimming removed 5 bases from V and 3 bases from J, with 10 bases in between. This CDR3 is built from 12 residues. CDR1 SQVTM and CDR2 ANQGSEA come from the germline V gene. The CDR3 DNA reads TGCAGCGTTTCACAGGGTGACTATGGCTACACCTTC. Protein: CSVSQGDYGYTF.